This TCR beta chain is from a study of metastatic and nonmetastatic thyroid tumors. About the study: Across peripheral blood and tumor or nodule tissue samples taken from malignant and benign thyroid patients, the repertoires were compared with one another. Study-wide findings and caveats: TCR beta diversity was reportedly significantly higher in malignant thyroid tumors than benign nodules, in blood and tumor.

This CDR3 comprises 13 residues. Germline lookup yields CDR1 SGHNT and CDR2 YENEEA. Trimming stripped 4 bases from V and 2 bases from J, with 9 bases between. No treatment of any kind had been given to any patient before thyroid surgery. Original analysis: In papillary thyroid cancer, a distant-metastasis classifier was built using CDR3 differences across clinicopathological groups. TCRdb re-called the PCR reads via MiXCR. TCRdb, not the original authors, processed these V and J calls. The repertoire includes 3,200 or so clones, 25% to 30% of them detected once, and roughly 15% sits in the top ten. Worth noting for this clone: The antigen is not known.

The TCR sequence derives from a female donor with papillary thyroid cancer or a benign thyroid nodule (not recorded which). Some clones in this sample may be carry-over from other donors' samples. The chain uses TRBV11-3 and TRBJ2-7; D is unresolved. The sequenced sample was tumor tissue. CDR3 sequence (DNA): TGTGCCAGCAGCTCCCGTCAGGCCTACGAGCAGTACTTC. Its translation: CASSSRQAYEQYF.